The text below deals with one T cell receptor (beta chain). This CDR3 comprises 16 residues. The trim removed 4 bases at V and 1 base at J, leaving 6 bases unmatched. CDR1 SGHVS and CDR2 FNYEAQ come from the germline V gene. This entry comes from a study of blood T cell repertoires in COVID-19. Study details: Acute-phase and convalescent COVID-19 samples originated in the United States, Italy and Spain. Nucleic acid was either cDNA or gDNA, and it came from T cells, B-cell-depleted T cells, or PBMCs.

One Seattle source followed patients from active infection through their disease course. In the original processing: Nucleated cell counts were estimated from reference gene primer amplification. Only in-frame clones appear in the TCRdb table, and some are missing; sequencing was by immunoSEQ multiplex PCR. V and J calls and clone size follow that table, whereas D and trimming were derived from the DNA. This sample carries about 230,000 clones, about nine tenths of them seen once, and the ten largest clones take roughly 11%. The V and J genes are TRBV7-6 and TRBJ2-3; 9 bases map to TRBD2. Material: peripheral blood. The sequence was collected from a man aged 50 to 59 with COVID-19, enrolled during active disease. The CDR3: CASSSFSGGGTDTQYF. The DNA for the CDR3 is TGTGCCAGCAGCTCATTTAGCGGGGGAGGCACAGATACGCAGTATTTT.